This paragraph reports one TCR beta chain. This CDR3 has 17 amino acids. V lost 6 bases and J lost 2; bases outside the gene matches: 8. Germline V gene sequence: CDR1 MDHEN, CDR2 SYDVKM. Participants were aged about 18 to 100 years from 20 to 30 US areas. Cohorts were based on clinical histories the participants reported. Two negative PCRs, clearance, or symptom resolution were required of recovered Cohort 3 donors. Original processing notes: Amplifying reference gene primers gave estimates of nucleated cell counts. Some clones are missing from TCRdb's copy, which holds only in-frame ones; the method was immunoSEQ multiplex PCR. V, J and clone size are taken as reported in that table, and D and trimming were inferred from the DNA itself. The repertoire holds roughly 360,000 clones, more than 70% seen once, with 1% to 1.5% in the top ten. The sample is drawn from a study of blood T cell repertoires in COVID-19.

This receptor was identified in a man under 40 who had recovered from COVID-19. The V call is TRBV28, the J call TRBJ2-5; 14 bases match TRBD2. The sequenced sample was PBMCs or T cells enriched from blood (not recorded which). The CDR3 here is CASSQPGLAGVQETQYF. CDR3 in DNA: TGTGCCAGCAGCCAACCGGGACTAGCGGGGGTGCAAGAGACCCAGTACTTC.